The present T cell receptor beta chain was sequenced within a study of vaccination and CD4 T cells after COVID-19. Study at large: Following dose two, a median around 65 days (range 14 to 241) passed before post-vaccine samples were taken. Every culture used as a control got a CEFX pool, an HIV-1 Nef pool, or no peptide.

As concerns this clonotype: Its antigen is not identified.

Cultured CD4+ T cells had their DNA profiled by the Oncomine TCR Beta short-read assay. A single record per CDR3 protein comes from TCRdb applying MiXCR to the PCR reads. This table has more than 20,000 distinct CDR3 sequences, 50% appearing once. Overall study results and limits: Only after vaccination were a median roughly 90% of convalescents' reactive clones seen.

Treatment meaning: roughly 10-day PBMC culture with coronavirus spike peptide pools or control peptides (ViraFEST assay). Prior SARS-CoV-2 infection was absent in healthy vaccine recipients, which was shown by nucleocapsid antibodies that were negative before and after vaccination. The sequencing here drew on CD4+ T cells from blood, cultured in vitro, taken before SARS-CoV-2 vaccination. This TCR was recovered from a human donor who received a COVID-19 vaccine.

The CDR3 nucleotides are TGTGCCAGCAGTTCAAGGACAAACCTGAACACTGAAGCTTTCTTT. It codes for CASSSRTNLNTEAFF. J is TRBJ1-1 and V is TRBV12-3 or TRBV12-4; D perhaps matches TRBD1 (5 bases). V was shortened by 4 bases and J by 0 bases, with 12 bases between the two germline ends. The CDR3 loop spans 15 amino acids.